This TCR beta chain was documented in a study of technical replicates of blood from a handful of donors. Generated by immunoSEQ multiplex PCR, the TCRdb table keeps only in-frame clones and is missing some. The sample lists over 80,000 clones; about 95% were seen once. Trimming cost V 3 bases and J 1 base, with 9 bases left between them. CDR1 SGHVS and CDR2 FQNEAQ come from the germline V gene. The CDR3 is 14 residues long. Sequencing used T cells isolated from PBMCs. The TCR originated in a human donor in good health. The rearrangement links TRBV7-8 to TRBJ1-1; D is unclear. Here the CDR3 DNA reads TGTGCCAGCAGCTTTTGGGCTGGGAACACTGAAGCTTTCTTT. It is translated as CASSFWAGNTEAFF.